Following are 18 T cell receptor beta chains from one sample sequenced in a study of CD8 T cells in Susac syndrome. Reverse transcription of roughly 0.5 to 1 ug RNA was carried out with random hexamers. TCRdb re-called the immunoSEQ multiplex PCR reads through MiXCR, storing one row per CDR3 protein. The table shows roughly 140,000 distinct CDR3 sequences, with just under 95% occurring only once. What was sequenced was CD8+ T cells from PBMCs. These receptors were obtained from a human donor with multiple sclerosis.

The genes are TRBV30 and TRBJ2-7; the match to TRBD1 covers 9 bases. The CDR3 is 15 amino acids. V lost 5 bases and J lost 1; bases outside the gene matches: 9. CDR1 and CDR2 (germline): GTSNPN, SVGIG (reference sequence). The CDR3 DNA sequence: TGTGCCTGGGACCGGGACAGGGACGGGTCCTACGAGCAGTACTTC. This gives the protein CAWDRDRDGSYEQYF.

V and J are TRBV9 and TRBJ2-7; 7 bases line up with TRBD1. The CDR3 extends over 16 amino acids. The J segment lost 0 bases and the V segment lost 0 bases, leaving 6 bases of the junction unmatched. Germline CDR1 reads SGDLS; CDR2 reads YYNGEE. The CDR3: CASSVDGRDSSYEQYF. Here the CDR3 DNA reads TGTGCCAGCAGCGTAGATGGCCGGGACAGCTCCTACGAGCAGTACTTC.

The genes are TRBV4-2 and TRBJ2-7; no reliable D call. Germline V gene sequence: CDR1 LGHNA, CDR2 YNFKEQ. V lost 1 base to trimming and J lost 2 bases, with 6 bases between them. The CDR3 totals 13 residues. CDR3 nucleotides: TGTGCCAGCAGCCAAGTATATCCCTACGAGCAGTACTTC. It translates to CASSQVYPYEQYF.

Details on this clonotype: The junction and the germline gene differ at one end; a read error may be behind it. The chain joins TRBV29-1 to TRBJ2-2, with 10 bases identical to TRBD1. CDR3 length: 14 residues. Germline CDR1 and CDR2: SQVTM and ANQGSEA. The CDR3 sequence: CSVQDRGQSGELFF. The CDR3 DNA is TGCAGCGTTCAAGACAGGGGGCAGAGCGGGGAGCTGTTTTTT.

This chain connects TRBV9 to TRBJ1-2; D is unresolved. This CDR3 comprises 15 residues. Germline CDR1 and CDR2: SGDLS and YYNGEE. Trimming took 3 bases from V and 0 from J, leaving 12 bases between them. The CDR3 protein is CASSGTELANYGYTF. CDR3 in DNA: TGTGCCAGCAGCGGCACCGAATTAGCTAACTATGGCTACACCTTC. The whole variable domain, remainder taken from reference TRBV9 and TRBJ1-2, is DSGVTQTPKHLITATGQRVTLRCSPRSGDLSVYWYQQSLDQGLQFLIQYYNGEERAKGNILERFSAQQFPDLHSELNLSSLELGDSALYFCASSGTELANYGYTFGSGTRLTVV.

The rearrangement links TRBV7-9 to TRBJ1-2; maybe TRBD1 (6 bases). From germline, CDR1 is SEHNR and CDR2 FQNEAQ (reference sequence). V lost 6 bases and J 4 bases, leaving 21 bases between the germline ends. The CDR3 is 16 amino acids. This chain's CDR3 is CASSPTLSGGSYGYTF. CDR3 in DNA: TGTGCCAGCAGTCCTACGTTGTCTGGGGGCTCCTATGGCTACACCTTC.

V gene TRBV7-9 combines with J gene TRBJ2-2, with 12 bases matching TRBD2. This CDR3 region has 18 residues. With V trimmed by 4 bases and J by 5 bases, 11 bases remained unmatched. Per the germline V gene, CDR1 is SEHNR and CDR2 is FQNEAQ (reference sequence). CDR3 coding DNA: TGTGCCAGCAGCTCCGGACTAGCGGGACCCCCGGAGACCGGGGAGCTGTTTTTT. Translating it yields CASSSGLAGPPETGELFF.

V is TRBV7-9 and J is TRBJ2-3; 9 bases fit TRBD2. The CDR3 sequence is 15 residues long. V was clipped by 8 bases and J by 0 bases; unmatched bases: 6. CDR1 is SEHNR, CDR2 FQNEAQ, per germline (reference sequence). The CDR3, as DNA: TGTGCCAGCGTTCCGGGACTAGCTAGCACAGATACGCAGTATTTT. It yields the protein CASVPGLASTDTQYF. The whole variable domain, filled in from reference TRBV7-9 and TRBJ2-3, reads DTGVSQNPRHKITKRGQNVTFRCDPISEHNRLYWYRQTLGQGPEFLTYFQNEAQLEKSRLLSDRFSAERPKGSFSTLEIQRTEQGDSAMYLCASVPGLASTDTQYFGPGTRLTVL.

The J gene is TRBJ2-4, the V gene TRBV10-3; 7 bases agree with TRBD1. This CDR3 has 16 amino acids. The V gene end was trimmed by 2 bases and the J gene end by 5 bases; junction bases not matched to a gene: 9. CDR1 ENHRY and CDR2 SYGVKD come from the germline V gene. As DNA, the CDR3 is TGTGCCATCAGTGAGCCCGCCGGGACAGAAGAAAACATTCAGTACTTC. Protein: CAISEPAGTEENIQYF.

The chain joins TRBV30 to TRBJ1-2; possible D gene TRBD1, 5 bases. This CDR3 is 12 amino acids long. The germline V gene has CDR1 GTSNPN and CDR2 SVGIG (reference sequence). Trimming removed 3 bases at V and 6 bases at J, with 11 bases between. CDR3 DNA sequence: TGTGCCTGGAGGGGGGGGTTACATGGCTACACCTTC. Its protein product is CAWRGGLHGYTF.

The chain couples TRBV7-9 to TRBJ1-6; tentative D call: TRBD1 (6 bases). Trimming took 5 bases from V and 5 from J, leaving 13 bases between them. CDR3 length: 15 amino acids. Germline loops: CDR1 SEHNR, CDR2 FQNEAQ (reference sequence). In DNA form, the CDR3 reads TGTGCCAGCAGCCCCCCAGGGGTCCATAATTCACCCCTCCACTTT. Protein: CASSPPGVHNSPLHF.

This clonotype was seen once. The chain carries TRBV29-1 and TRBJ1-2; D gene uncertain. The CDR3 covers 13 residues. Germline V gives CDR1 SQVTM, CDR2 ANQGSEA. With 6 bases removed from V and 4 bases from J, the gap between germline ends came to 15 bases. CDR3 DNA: TGCAGCGTCCCGGCTCCGGGCGTCTATGGCTACACCTTC. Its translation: CSVPAPGVYGYTF.

The CDR3 sequence is CASSPEALEAFF. The CDR3 DNA reads as TGTGCCAGCAGTCCAGAGGCCCTGGAAGCTTTCTTT. This chain links TRBV7-9 with TRBJ1-1; D is ambiguous. V gave up 6 bases and J gave up 8 bases, with 13 bases separating them. This CDR3 comprises 12 residues. Germline CDR1 SEHNR, CDR2 FQNEAQ (reference sequence).

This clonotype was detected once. In DNA, the CDR3 is TGTGCCAGCAGCGTATCAACTAGTAGGAATGAGCAGTTCTTC. Its protein product is CASSVSTSRNEQFF. The chain joins TRBV9 to TRBJ2-1; the D gene is possibly TRBD2 (5 bases). Between the trimmed V and J ends, which lost 1 base and 7 bases, there was a span of 12 bases. Germline values: CDR1 SGDLS, CDR2 YYNGEE. This CDR3 spans 14 amino acids.

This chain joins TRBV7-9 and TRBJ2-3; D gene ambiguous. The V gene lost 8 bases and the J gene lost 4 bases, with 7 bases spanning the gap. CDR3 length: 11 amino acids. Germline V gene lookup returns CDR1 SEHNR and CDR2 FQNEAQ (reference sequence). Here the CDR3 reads CASAAADTQYF. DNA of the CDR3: TGTGCCAGCGCCGCCGCAGATACGCAGTATTTT.

CDR3 in amino acids: CSVERGIDGYTF. CDR3 DNA sequence: TGCAGCGTTGAAAGGGGGATCGATGGCTACACCTTC. This chain connects TRBV29-1 to TRBJ1-2; a possible D gene is TRBD1 (6 bases). CDR1 and CDR2 (germline): SQVTM, ANQGSEA. This CDR3 region has 12 residues. Trimming stripped 2 bases from V and 6 bases from J, with 10 bases between.

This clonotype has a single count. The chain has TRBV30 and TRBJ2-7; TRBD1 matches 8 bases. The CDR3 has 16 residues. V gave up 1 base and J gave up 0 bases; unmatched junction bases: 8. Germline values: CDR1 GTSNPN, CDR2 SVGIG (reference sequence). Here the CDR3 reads CAWSGDRNVHSYEQYF. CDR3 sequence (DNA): TGTGCCTGGAGTGGGGACAGGAATGTTCACTCCTACGAGCAGTACTTC.

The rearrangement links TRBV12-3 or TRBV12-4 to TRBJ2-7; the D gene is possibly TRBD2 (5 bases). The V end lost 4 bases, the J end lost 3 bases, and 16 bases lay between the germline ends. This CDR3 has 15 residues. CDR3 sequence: CASSSADSRGYEQYF. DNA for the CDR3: TGTGCCAGCAGTTCCGCGGACTCCCGAGGCTACGAGCAGTACTTC.